These T cell receptor beta chains were read from a single sample in a study of shared clonotypes between healthy human individuals. The method was immunoSEQ multiplex PCR; TCRdb's version includes in-frame clones alone and lacks a portion of them. The sample has 500,000 to 700,000 clones, around 96% seen once. The sample consisted of naive CD8+ T cells sorted from blood. The receptor set was obtained from a woman younger than 45 in good health. CDR3s leave out the opening cysteine and the closing phenylalanine or tryptophan. Fields, in order: clone size, V gene, J gene, CDR3 protein. Some rows have no size entry. The others give once, few or many, or a class for an expanded clone.

.,TRBV28,TRBJ1-2,ASRHRDRPRYGYT
.,TRBV4-1,TRBJ2-1,ASSQGPGLAGENEQF
.,TRBV7-9,TRBJ2-7,ASSLIQGDYPGEQY
.,TRBV9,TRBJ1-1,ASSVAGGSTEAF
.,TRBV5-6,TRBJ1-2,ASSEATGPNYGYT
.,TRBV4-1,TRBJ2-1,ASSQISVTSAYSSYNEQF
once,TRBV5-6,TRBJ1-3,ASSLAGHPGNTIY
.,TRBV10-2,TRBJ1-1,ASSEDGGEAF
.,TRBV5-1,TRBJ1-2,ASTTGEVNYGYT
.,TRBV19,TRBJ1-5,ASIGLSGGQPQH
.,TRBV19,TRBJ1-3,ASSMGTTTYSGNTIY
.,TRBV19,TRBJ1-1,ASRPRAATMNTEAF
.,TRBV2,TRBJ2-7,ASSGTSGLYEQY
.,TRBV28,.,ASSPSNTQGTYEQY
.,TRBV28,TRBJ1-1,ASTPSGTYTEAF
.,TRBV5-6,TRBJ1-1,ASSLGLGTEAF
once,TRBV6-6,TRBJ2-5,ASSQYRGPQETQY
.,TRBV9,TRBJ1-1,ASTDSPTQGNTEAF
.,TRBV30,TRBJ2-7,AWSQGLAGSYEQY
few,TRBV28,TRBJ1-1,ASSSGLSNTEAF
.,TRBV7-6,TRBJ1-2,ASRPAPNYGYT
.,TRBV25-1,TRBJ1-2,ASSESPYGYT
.,TRBV28,TRBJ2-3,ASSFPPAGVDTQY
.,TRBV5-6,TRBJ2-4,ASSLAATVLAKNIQY
once,TRBV5-6,TRBJ1-1,ASSFSLGTEAF
.,TRBV6-1,TRBJ2-7,ASSSQTGSYEQY
.,TRBV6-1,TRBJ2-7,ASSERGTGGAYEQY